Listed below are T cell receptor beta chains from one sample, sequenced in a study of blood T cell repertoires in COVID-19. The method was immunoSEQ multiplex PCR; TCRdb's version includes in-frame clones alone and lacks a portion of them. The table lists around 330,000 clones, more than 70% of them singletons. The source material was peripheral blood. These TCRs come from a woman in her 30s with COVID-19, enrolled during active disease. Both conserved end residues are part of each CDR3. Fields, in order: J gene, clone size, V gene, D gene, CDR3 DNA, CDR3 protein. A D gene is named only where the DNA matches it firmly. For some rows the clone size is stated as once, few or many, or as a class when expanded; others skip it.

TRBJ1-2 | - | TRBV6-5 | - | TGTGCCAGCAGTTACTCAACTTCGGGGGGTTATGGCTACACCTTC | CASSYSTSGGYGYTF
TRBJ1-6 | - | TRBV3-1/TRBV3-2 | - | TGTGCCAGCAGCCCGGGGTCCGGCACCCTCCACTTT | CASSPGSGTLHF
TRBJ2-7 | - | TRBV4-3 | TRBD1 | TGCGCCAGCAGCCCAGCCGGGACAGGGACCTACGAGCAGTACTTC | CASSPAGTGTYEQYF
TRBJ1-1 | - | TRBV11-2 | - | TGTGCCAGCAGCTTTAATTCAGGGGTGGCAGCGCACACTGAAGCTTTCTTT | CASSFNSGVAAHTEAFF
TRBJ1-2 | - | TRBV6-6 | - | TGTGCCAGCACCGACAGTCTTCCTAACTATGGCTACACCTTC | CASTDSLPNYGYTF
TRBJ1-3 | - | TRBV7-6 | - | TGTGCCAGCCAGCTCGACCCCTACAGGGATCGTGGAAACACCATATATTTT | CASQLDPYRDRGNTIYF
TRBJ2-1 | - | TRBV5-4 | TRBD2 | TGTGCCAGCAGGTTGGGGGGGGGACTTGAGCAGTTCTTC | CASRLGGGLEQFF
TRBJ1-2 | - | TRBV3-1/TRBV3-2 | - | TGTGCCAGCAGCCAAGCCGGCAGGGGTGCCTATGGCTACACCTTC | CASSQAGRGAYGYTF
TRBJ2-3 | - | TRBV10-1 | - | TGCGCCAGCAGTGAAGCCCAGGGAGGATCTGGCCCAGATACGCAGTATTTT | CASSEAQGGSGPDTQYF
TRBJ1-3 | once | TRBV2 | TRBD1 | TGTGCCAGCAGTGAACGCCGCCGACCCACAGGGGCTGGAAACACCATATATTTT | CASSERRRPTGAGNTIYF
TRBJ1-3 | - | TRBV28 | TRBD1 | TGTGCCAGCAGACCAGGGGGCTACTCTGGAAACACCATATATTTT | CASRPGGYSGNTIYF
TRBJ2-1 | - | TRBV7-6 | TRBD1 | TGTGCCAGCAGCTTAGTAGCGATTAGGACCGGGACAGGGATGACAGATGAGCAGTTCTTC | CASSLVAIRTGTGMTDEQFF
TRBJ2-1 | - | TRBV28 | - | TGTGCCAGCAGGGGGCCCTCCTACAATGAGCAGTTCTTC | CASRGPSYNEQFF
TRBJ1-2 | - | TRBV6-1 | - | TGTGCCAGCAGTGATTACGGATGGGGCGGCTACACCTTC | CASSDYGWGGYTF
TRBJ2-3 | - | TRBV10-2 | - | TGCGCCGGAAGGGGAAGGGACACAGATACGCAGTATTTT | CAGRGRDTDTQYF
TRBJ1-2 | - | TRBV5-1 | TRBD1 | TGCGCCAGCAGCATATGGGACAGCAACTATGGCTACACCTTC | CASSIWDSNYGYTF
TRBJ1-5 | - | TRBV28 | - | TGTGCCAGCACACTCGGGAATCAGCCCCAGCATTTT | CASTLGNQPQHF
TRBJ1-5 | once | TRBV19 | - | TGTGCCAGTAGTATGAAACAGGTTAGCAATCAGCCCCAGCATTTT | CASSMKQVSNQPQHF
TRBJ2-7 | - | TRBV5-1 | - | TGCGCCAGCAGCCCTGGACAGAGCTCCTACGAGCAGTACTTC | CASSPGQSSYEQYF
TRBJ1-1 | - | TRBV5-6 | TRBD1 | TGTGCCAGCAGCATGGGGACAGTCACTGAAGCTTTCTTT | CASSMGTVTEAFF
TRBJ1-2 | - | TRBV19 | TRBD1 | TGTGCCAGTAGCCCACGCGCCAGGGGGCGAGACTATGGCTACACCTTC | CASSPRARGRDYGYTF
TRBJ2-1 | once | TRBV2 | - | TGTGCCAGCAGTCCCACTATCCGGGTTCTTGAGCAGTTCTTC | CASSPTIRVLEQFF
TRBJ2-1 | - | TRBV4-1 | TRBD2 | TGCGCCAGCAGCCAAGACGGGAGGGTAGGCGGGGGTAAGTCGGAGTTCTTC | CASSQDGRVGGGKSEFF
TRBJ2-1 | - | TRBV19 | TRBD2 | TGTGCCAGTAGTATAGTGCGAACTAGCGGGGATGAGCAGTTCTTC | CASSIVRTSGDEQFF
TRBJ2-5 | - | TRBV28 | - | TGTGCCAGCAGTTTAGGGTTTATGTTGGTTTCTGCGGGGGCGAACGTTGAGACCCAGTACTTC | CASSLGFMLVSAGANVETQYF
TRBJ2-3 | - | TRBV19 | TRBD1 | TGTGCCAGTAGTCAGGGACAGGCAGATACGCAGTATTTT | CASSQGQADTQYF
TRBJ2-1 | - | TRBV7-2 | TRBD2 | TGTGCCAGCAGCTTATTAGCGGGGGCAAACGTAGCCCACAATGAGCAGTTCTTC | CASSLLAGANVAHNEQFF
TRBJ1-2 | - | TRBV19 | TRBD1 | TGTGCCAGTAGTATAGTGTCAGGGGGTTTTGGGGGCTACACCTTC | CASSIVSGGFGGYTF
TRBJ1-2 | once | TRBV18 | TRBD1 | TGTGCCAGCTCATCGCGACAGGGGGGCACCGCCGGAGGTAACTATGGCTACACCTTC | CASSSRQGGTAGGNYGYTF
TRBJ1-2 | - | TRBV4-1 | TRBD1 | TGCGCCAGCTCGTCCGGGACAGGAAATGGCTACACCTTC | CASSSGTGNGYTF
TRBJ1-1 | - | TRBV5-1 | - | TGCGCCAGCAGCTTGGCCGGACAGAACACTGAAGCTTTCTTT | CASSLAGQNTEAFF
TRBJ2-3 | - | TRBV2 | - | TGTGCCAGCAGTGAAGGGCTAGGAAGCACAGATACGCAGTATTTT | CASSEGLGSTDTQYF
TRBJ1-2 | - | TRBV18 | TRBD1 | TGTGCCAGCTCACACTTACAGGGGACTAACTATGGCTACACCTTC | CASSHLQGTNYGYTF
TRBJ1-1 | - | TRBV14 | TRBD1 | TGTGCCAGCAGCCTTTACAGGGGGTCGACTGAAGCTTTCTTT | CASSLYRGSTEAFF
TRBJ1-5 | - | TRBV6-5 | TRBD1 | TGTGCCAGCAGCTCACAGGGGGCTGGCAATCAGCCCCAGCATTTT | CASSSQGAGNQPQHF
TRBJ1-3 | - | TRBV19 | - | TGTGCCTCATCCGGCGGGTATGTCGCTGGAAACACCATATATTTT | CASSGGYVAGNTIYF
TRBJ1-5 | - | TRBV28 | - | TGTGCCAGCAGTTTGTGGAGGAACAATCAGCCCCAGCATTTT | CASSLWRNNQPQHF
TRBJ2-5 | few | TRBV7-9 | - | TGTGCCAGCAGCTTAACGTGGGGAGGAGAGACCCAGTACTTC | CASSLTWGGETQYF
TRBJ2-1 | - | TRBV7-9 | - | TGTGCCAGCAGCGCCAGGGAGGTCCATGAGCAGTTCTTC | CASSAREVHEQFF
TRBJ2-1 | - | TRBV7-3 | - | TGTGCCAGCAGCTTACTGGGGGGCTCCTACAATGAGCAGTTCTTC | CASSLLGGSYNEQFF
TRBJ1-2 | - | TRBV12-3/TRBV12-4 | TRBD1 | TGTGCCAGCGGGGACAGGGCCATTGACTTC | CASGDRAIDF